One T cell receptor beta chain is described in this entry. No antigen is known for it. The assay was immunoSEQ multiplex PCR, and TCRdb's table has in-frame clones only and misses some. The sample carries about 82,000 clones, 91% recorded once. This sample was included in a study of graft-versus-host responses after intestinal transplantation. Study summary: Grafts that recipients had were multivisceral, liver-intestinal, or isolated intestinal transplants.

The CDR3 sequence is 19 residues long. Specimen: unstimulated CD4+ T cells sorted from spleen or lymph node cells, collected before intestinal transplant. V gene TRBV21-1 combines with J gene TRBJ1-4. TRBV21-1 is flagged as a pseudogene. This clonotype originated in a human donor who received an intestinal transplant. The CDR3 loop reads CASSNIGGGQRSTNEKLFF. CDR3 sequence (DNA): TGTGCCAGCAGCAATATCGGGGGGGGACAGAGATCAACTAATGAAAAACTGTTTTTT.